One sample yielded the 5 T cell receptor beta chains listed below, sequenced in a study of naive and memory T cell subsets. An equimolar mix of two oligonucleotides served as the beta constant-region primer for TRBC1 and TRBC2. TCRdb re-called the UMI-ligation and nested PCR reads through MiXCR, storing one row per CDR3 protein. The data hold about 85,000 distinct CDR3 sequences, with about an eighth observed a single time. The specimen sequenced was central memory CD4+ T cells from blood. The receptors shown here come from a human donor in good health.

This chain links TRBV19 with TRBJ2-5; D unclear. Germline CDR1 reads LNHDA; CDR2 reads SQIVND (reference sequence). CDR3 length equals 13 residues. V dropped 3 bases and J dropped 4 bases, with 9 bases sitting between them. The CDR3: CASSIGNGETQYF. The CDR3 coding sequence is TGTGCCAGTAGTATCGGAAATGGAGAGACCCAGTACTTC.

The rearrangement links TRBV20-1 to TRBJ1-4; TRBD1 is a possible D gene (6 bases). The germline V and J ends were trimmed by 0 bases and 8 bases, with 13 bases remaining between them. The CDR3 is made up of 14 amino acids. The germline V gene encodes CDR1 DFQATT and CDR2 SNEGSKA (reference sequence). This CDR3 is CSARDGRGHEKLFF. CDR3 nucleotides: TGCAGTGCTAGAGACGGCAGGGGCCACGAAAAACTGTTTTTT.

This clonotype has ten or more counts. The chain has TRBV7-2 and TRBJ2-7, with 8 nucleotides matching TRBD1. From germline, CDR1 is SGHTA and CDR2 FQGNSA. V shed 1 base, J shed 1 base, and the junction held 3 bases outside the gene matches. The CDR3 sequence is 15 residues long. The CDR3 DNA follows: TGTGCCAGCAGCTTAGGCGGGACAGGTTCCTACGAGCAGTACTTC. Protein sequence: CASSLGGTGSYEQYF. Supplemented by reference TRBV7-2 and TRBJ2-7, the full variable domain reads GAGVSQSPSNKVTEKGKDVELRCDPISGHTALYWYRQSLGQGLEFLIYFQGNSAPDKSGLPSDRFSAERTGGSVSTLTIQRTQQEDSAVYLCASSLGGTGSYEQYFGPGTRLTVT.

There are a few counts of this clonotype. CDR3 DNA: TGTGCCAGCAGCAGGGGGACGTCGGACTGGTTCGAGCAGTACTTC. Translating gives CASSRGTSDWFEQYF. The chain has TRBV7-2 and TRBJ2-7; D is possibly TRBD1 (6 bases). The germline V gene has CDR1 SGHTA and CDR2 FQGNSA. This CDR3 has 15 amino acids. V shed 5 bases and J shed 6 bases, with 20 bases lying between them.

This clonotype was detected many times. Written as DNA, the CDR3 is TGTGCCAGCAGCCAAATCTACAATGAGCAGTTCTTC. It translates to CASSQIYNEQFF. The rearrangement joins TRBV3-1 to TRBJ2-1; D remains unclear. The CDR3 length is 12 residues. Per germline, CDR1 LGHDT and CDR2 YNNKEL (reference sequence). Trimming stripped 2 bases from V and 3 bases from J, with 2 bases between.